This TCR beta chain originates from a study of vaccination and CD4 T cells after COVID-19. This clonotype was seen a handful of times. Its antigen is unidentified. The assay that was used to sequence DNA from cultured CD4+ T cells was the Oncomine TCR Beta short-read assay. MiXCR was run by TCRdb on the PCR reads, yielding one entry per CDR3 protein. The repertoire consists of 10,000 to 12,000 distinct CDR3 sequences, with roughly 28% occurring once and the leading ten covering around 8%. The treatment denotes: approximately 11-day PBMC culture with coronavirus spike peptide pools or control peptides (ViraFEST assay). Trimming took 5 bases from V and 4 from J, leaving 8 bases between them. The CDR3 is made up of 12 amino acids.

Specimen: CD4+ T cells from blood, cultured in vitro. This TCR was recovered from a human donor who had recovered from COVID-19. V usage is TRBV12-3 or TRBV12-4 and J usage is TRBJ1-2; no clear D gene. CDR3 DNA: TGTGCCAGCAGTAACAATGTCTATGGCTACACCTTC. Its translation is CASSNNVYGYTF.